This note documents a single T cell receptor beta chain sequence. The record originates from a study of control samples from healthy donors and cancer patients. The data were produced by immunoSEQ multiplex PCR, yet TCRdb's version contains in-frame clones alone and is incomplete. The table has around 190,000 clones, nearly 90% seen once. Germline V gene sequence: CDR1 MDHEN, CDR2 SYDVKM. The V end lost 9 bases, the J end lost 2 bases, and 20 bases lay between the germline ends. This CDR3 is 15 amino acids long. The source of this sequence is a woman in her forties or fifties in good health. Sequences were obtained from blood. The chain links TRBV28 to TRBJ2-7, with D perhaps TRBD1 (5 bases). CDR3 amino acids: CASKTTVQVTYEQYF. The CDR3 nucleotides read TGTGCCAGTAAAACGACTGTACAGGTGACCTACGAGCAGTACTTC.